This TCR beta chain appears in the sequencing data of a study of beta chain features in type 1 diabetes. TCRB transcripts that were expressed got sequenced, as all of the isolated RNA had been reverse transcribed. Measured with immunoSEQ multiplex PCR; TCRdb has only the in-frame clones, and not every one. This table has under 550,000 clones, roughly an eighth appearing once. General study results and limits: In comparison with healthy donors, patients had naive, central memory and Treg TCRB repertoires that appeared more similar. Unsettled here was the matter of whether HLA type influences TCRB rearrangement. VDJ junctions from patients with type 1 diabetes contained fewer insertions and more deletions.

The CDR3 is 17 residues long. V shed 0 bases and J shed 0 bases, with 13 bases lying between them. Germline V gene data show CDR1 as SGDLS and CDR2 as YYNGEE. To note about this clone: As yet, its antigen is unknown.

Specimen: naive CD4+ T cells from blood. The TCR comes from a woman under 30 in good health. The chain recombines TRBV9 with TRBJ2-1; TRBD1 is a possible D gene (5 bases). CDR3 residues: CASSVGPQGSSYNEQFF. DNA of the CDR3: TGTGCCAGCAGCGTAGGGCCTCAGGGTAGCTCCTACAATGAGCAGTTCTTC. The whole variable domain, filled in from reference TRBV9 and TRBJ2-1, reads DSGVTQTPKHLITATGQRVTLRCSPRSGDLSVYWYQQSLDQGLQFLIQYYNGEERAKGNILERFSAQQFPDLHSELNLSSLELGDSALYFCASSVGPQGSSYNEQFFGPGTRLTVL.